The source of this T cell receptor beta chain is a study of blood T cell repertoires in COVID-19. In the study overall: Some COVID-19 samples were acute and others convalescent; all came from the United States, Italy and Spain. PBMCs, B-cell-depleted T cells, or T cells provided the cDNA or gDNA that made up the material.

The CDR3 consists of 14 residues. The germline V gene encodes CDR1 LNHDA and CDR2 SQIVND (reference sequence). The junction had 3 bases not matched to a gene; V was cut back by 4 bases and J by 6 bases. Source study methods: Amplifying reference gene primers gave estimates of nucleated cell counts. Data came from immunoSEQ multiplex PCR; TCRdb stores just in-frame clones and leaves some out. V, J and clone size were drawn from that table, and D and trimming were deduced from the DNA. The sample has a few hundred thousand clones, 89% seen once. Input material: peripheral blood. The V call is TRBV19, the J call TRBJ2-1, with 10 positions matching TRBD2. The receptor's source is a woman aged 60 to 75 with acute or convalescent COVID-19. DNA of the CDR3: TGTGCCAGTAGTAGACTAGCGGGCCTCAATGAGCAGTTCTTC. Protein: CASSRLAGLNEQFF.